This T cell receptor beta chain was sequenced during a study of vaccination and CD4 T cells after COVID-19. Indicated treatment: roughly ten-day PBMC culture with coronavirus spike peptide pools or control peptides (ViraFEST assay). Pre-COVID-19 pandemic sampling (2011-2018) yielded the unexposed donor's CD4+ T cells. Cultured CD4+ T-cell DNA underwent Oncomine TCR Beta short-read sequencing. One entry per CDR3 protein, called by TCRdb with MiXCR from the PCR reads. The sample includes around 8,000 distinct CDR3 sequences, 40% to 45% of them seen just once. The CDR3 totals 14 residues. The germline gives CDR1 WSHSY, CDR2 SAAADI. The germline V and J ends were trimmed by 6 bases and 0 bases, with 8 bases remaining between them. This clonotype has a single count. The antigen remains unidentified.

This receptor was identified in a human donor in good health. The source material was CD4+ T cells from blood, cultured in vitro. This chain connects TRBV10-2 to TRBJ2-2, with a tentative D call TRBD2 (6 bases). CDR3 sequence (DNA): TGCGCCAGCAGGGAGGGTGCGAACACCGGGGAGCTGTTTTTT. It is translated as CASREGANTGELFF.